This record looks at one T cell receptor beta chain sequence and its context. Its antigen is not known. This CDR3 has 12 amino acids. V was pared by 0 bases and J by 7 bases, with 7 bases between. CDR1 and CDR2 from the germline V gene are SGHRS and YFSETQ. The source of the sample is a study of shared clonotypes between healthy human individuals. Notes on the study in general: Researchers sampled blood only, noting tissue repertoires likely differ.

The run depth of the assay was deep. Original data processing: ImmunoSEQ output held junction-only sequences without quality scores, so filtering differed. Profiled with immunoSEQ multiplex PCR; TCRdb holds only in-frame clones, not every one. The DNA gave D and trimming, while V, J and clone size come from that table. The table records about 520,000 clones, about 84% of them present only once. The receptor was isolated from a woman aged 40 to 55 in good health. Some clones in this sample may be carry-over from other donors' samples. Sequencing was performed on PBMCs. V and J are TRBV5-1 and TRBJ1-1; D is unresolved. CDR3 coding DNA: TGCGCCAGCAGCTTGGGCAGAGGTGAAGCTTTCTTT. Amino acids: CASSLGRGEAFF.